One TCR beta chain is described in this entry. Its cognate antigen has yet to be identified. No clone much larger than this one lies a single base away; base qualities are absent. Blood samples for TCR beta sequencing were provided by related transplant donors. Nuclei Lysis Solution was used to extract genomic DNA from fresh or cryopreserved unfractionated peripheral blood mononuclear cells. The data originate from a study of T cell clonotyping in hematopoietic cell transplantation (dated by TCRdb to about 2021). In the study overall: A total of 150 or so blood samples were gathered in the study from a few dozen consecutive transplant recipients along with their related donors. Patient recruitment ran from 2015 to January 2017, and follow-up continued until September 2020 or death. What the study reported, not specific to this receptor: After transplant, TCR diversity in recipients dropped, and pathologically expanded clonotypes climbed progressively between day 30 and day 180. Inverse Simpson Index values from donors and from recipients before transplant predicted broader TCR repertoire diversity after transplant. Just a small fraction of recipient repertoires overlapped with donor repertoires, and more than 95% appeared de novo at the given depth. The sample size was limited, and CD4 and CD8 repertoire contributions could not be separated because cells were not sorted.

The cysteine opens and the phenylalanine closes a CDR3 of 15 amino acids. Here the CDR3 DNA is all that survives: 45 bases in frame from base 1. V ends up 4 bases short and J 2 bases short, with an unmatched junction base count of 7. According to the germline V gene, CDR1 reads ENHRY and CDR2 reads SYGVKD. TCR beta CDR3 regions were amplified from genomic DNA with the immunoSEQ assay, a bias-controlled multiplex PCR using V- and J-specific primers. In a second PCR step, a proprietary barcode and Illumina adapter sequences were attached to the CDR3 amplicons. CDR3 libraries were sequenced on an Illumina MiSeq instrument. Per the authors' processing: immunoSEQ Analyzer 3.0 was used for export and quality control, with R Bioconductor and Immunarch used for downstream analyses. Repertoire metrics were calculated using only productive rearrangements within the normalized downsampled data set. Pathologically expanded clonotypes were defined as those larger than 5 templates in the normalized cohort. Repertoire diversity was measured with the Inverse Simpson Index. To capture all clonotypes, CMV-specificity analyses were performed on the non-normalized data set. The clones in this table, taken by TCRdb from immuneACCESS, are in-frame only. Not every clone is retained; where verified, under half of the shortfall comes from an unresolved V gene, and the cause of the rest is unknown. V, J and clone size were drawn from that table, and D and trimming were deduced from the DNA. This sample holds 70,000 or so clones; just under 95% were observed only once. The ten most abundant clones make up 1.6% of the sample.

The sequence came from a man aged 50 to 59 in good health. Some clones in this sample may be carry-over from other donors' samples. Material for sequencing was peripheral blood mononuclear cells. The sequence links TRBV10-3 to TRBJ1-2; the central 7 bases match TRBD1. The CDR3 region has the sequence CAISARQGRNYGYTF. The nucleotides are TGTGCCATCAGTGCCCGACAGGGTCGGAACTATGGCTACACCTTC.